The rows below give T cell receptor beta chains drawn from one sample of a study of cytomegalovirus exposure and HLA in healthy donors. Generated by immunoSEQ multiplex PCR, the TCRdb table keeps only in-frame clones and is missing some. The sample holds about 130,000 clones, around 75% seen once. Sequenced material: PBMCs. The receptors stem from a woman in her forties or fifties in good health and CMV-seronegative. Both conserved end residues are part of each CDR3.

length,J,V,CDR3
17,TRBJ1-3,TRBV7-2,CASSPYPTGRAGNTIYF
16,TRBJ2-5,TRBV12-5,CASGLGIAGVGETQYF
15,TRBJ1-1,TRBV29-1,CSVEAGFRMNTEAFF
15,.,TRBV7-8,CASSLGGRDSYEQYF
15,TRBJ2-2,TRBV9,CASSVVQEGAGELFF
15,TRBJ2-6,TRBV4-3,CASSQEAFGANVLTF
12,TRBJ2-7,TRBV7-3,CASSSLAREQYF
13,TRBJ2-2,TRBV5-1,CASSLAQGGELFF
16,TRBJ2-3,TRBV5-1,CASSFSLAGGTDTQYF
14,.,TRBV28,CASSLPGETYEQYF
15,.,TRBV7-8,CASSPTGASSYEQYF
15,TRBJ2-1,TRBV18,CASSRTGSLHNEQFF
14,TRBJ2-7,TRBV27,CASSFGTGSYEQYF
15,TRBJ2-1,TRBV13,CASSIGTGTPQREFF
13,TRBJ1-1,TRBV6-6,CASSYSRFEEAFF
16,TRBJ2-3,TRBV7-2,CASSLVGDRSTDTQYF
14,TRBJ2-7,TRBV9,CASSGGTGDDEQYF